This T cell receptor beta chain derives from a study of cytomegalovirus exposure and HLA in healthy donors. Whole-study findings and limits: Immune exposure data for these donors was limited to CMV serostatus. A later analysis reportedly identified an Asian-associated ancestry cluster as carrying fewer N-insertions than the roughly 600-donor mean.

This clone appeared a single time. No antigen is known for it. This CDR3 region has 14 residues. V shed 1 base and J shed 5 bases, with 11 bases lying between them. Germline assignment: CDR1 SGHTA and CDR2 FQGNSA. It was with 60 Vbeta and 13 Jbeta primers that the PCR ran. Some clones are missing from TCRdb's copy, which holds only in-frame ones; the method was immunoSEQ multiplex PCR. The sample lists some 150,000 clones, around 80% seen once, with roughly 2.9% in the top ten. The source is a woman in her twenties or thirties in good health and CMV-seronegative. The sequenced sample was PBMCs. This rearrangement joins TRBV7-2 to TRBJ1-2; TRBD1 might be the D (6 bases). Here the CDR3 reads CASSLGTDAYGYTF. CDR3 nucleotides: TGTGCCAGCAGCTTAGGGACAGACGCTTATGGCTACACCTTC. Based on the CDR3 plus reference TRBV7-2 and TRBJ1-2, the full variable domain is GAGVSQSPSNKVTEKGKDVELRCDPISGHTALYWYRQSLGQGLEFLIYFQGNSAPDKSGLPSDRFSAERTGGSVSTLTIQRTQQEDSAVYLCASSLGTDAYGYTFGSGTRLTVV.